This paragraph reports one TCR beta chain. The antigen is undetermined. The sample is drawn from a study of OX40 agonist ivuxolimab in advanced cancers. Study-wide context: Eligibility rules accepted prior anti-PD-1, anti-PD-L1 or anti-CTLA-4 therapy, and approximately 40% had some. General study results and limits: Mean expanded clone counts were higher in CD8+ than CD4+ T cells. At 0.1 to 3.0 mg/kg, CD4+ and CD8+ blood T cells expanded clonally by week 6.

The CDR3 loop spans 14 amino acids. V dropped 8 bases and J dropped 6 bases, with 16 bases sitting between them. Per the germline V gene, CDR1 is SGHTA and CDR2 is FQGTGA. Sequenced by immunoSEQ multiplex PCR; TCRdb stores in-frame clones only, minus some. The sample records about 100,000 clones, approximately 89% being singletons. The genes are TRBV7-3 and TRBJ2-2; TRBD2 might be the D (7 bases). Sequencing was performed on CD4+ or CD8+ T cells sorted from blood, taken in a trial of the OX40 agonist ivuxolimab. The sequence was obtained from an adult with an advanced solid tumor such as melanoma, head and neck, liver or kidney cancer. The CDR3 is CASGRGATPGELFF. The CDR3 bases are TGTGCCAGCGGTCGGGGGGCTACCCCCGGGGAGCTGTTTTTT.